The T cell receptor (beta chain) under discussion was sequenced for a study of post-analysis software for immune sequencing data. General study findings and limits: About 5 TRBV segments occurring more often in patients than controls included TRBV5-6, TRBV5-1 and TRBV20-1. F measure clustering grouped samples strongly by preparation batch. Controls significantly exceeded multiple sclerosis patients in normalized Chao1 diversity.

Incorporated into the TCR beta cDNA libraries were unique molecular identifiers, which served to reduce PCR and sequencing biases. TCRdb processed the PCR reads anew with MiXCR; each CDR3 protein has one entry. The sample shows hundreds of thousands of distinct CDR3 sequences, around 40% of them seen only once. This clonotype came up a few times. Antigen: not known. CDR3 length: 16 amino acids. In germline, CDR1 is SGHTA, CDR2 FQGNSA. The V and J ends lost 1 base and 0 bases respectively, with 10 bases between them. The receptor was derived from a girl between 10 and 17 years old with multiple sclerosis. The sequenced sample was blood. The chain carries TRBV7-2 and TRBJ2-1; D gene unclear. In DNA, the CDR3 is TGTGCCAGCAGCTTAGAGGGCTGGGGCTCCTACAATGAGCAGTTCTTC. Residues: CASSLEGWGSYNEQFF.